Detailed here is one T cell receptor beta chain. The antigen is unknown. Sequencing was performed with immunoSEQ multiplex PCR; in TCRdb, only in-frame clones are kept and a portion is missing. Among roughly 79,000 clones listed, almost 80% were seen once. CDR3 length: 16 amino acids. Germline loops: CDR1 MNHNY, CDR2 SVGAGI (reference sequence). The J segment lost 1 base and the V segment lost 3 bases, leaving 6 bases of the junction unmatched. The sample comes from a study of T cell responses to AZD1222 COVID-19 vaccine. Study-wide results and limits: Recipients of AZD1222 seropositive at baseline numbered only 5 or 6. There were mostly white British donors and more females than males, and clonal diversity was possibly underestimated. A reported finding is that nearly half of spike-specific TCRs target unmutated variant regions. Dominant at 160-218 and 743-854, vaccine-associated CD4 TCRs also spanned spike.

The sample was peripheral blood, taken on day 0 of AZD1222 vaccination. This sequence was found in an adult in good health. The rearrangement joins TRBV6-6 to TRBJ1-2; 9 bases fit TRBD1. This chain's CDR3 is CASSYFGTGNNYGYTF. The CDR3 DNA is TGTGCCAGCAGTTATTTCGGGACAGGGAATAACTATGGCTACACCTTC.